This is a list of T cell receptor beta chains from one sample in a study of sequential checkpoint blockade in melanoma. Clones were sequenced by immunoSEQ multiplex PCR, and TCRdb holds only the in-frame ones, with some missing. Here the sample spans about 6,100 clones, about a fifth being singletons. The input for sequencing was tumor tissue (inferred from file names), taken from a patient given nivolumab and ipilimumab in sequence. Every receptor here comes from a human donor with melanoma. Each CDR3 is given with its conserved first and last residue. Fields, in order: CDR3 protein, CDR3 DNA, J gene, CDR3 length, D gene, V gene, clone size. A D gene is named only where the DNA matches it firmly. A row's size may be missing; if present it is once, few, many or a size class.

CDR3 protein: CASSLAGAYETQYF
CDR3 DNA: TGCGCCAGCAGCTTGGCAGGGGCCTACGAGACCCAGTACTTC
J gene: TRBJ2-5
CDR3 length: 14
D gene: .
V gene: TRBV5-1
clone size: .

CDR3 protein: CASHDPGTSSYNEQFF
CDR3 DNA: TGTGCCAGCCATGATCCAGGGACGAGCTCCTACAATGAGCAGTTCTTC
J gene: TRBJ2-1
CDR3 length: 16
D gene: .
V gene: TRBV6-8
clone size: many

CDR3 protein: CASSYQGAYYNEQFF
CDR3 DNA: TGTGCCAGCAGTTATCAGGGGGCGTACTACAATGAGCAGTTCTTC
J gene: TRBJ2-1
CDR3 length: 15
D gene: TRBD1
V gene: TRBV6-8
clone size: few

CDR3 protein: CATSIRLGGKNEQFF
CDR3 DNA: TGTGCCACCAGCATTCGATTGGGGGGGAAGAATGAGCAGTTCTTC
J gene: TRBJ2-1
CDR3 length: 15
D gene: TRBD2
V gene: TRBV15
clone size: large

CDR3 protein: CASRGTGQGYTF
CDR3 DNA: TGTGCCAGCCGCGGGACAGGGCAGGGCTACACCTTC
J gene: TRBJ1-2
CDR3 length: 12
D gene: TRBD1
V gene: TRBV19
clone size: .

CDR3 protein: CASGTRGHNSPLHF
CDR3 DNA: TGTGCCAGCGGGACACGGGGGCACAATTCACCCCTCCACTTT
J gene: TRBJ1-6
CDR3 length: 14
D gene: .
V gene: TRBV12-5
clone size: medium-sized

CDR3 protein: CASSLPPRAGLNSYEQYF
CDR3 DNA: TGTGCCAGCAGCCTCCCTCCCCGGGCAGGGCTGAACTCCTACGAGCAGTACTTC
J gene: TRBJ2-7
CDR3 length: 18
D gene: .
V gene: TRBV6-8
clone size: few

CDR3 protein: CASSIYRDTEAFF
CDR3 DNA: TGTGCCAGTAGTATTTACAGGGACACTGAAGCTTTCTTT
J gene: TRBJ1-1
CDR3 length: 13
D gene: .
V gene: TRBV19
clone size: few

CDR3 protein: CASAGQGAIHGYTF
CDR3 DNA: TGTGCCAGCGCGGGACAGGGGGCTATTCATGGCTACACCTTC
J gene: TRBJ1-2
CDR3 length: 14
D gene: TRBD1
V gene: TRBV2
clone size: few

CDR3 protein: CASSHLQGRASYNEQFF
CDR3 DNA: TGCGCCAGCAGCCACCTCCAGGGGAGGGCATCCTACAATGAGCAGTTCTTC
J gene: TRBJ2-1
CDR3 length: 17
D gene: .
V gene: TRBV5-1
clone size: .

CDR3 protein: CASRMVWGYTGELFF
CDR3 DNA: TGTGCCAGCAGGATGGTCTGGGGTTACACCGGGGAGCTGTTTTTT
J gene: TRBJ2-2
CDR3 length: 15
D gene: .
V gene: TRBV6-8
clone size: many

CDR3 protein: CASSQGDRVFEQYF
CDR3 DNA: TGTGCCAGCAGCCAAGGGGACAGGGTTTTCGAGCAGTACTTC
J gene: TRBJ2-7
CDR3 length: 14
D gene: TRBD1
V gene: TRBV14
clone size: .

CDR3 protein: CASSPNPGGGYEQYF
CDR3 DNA: TGTGCCAGCAGTCCTAACCCCGGGGGCGGGTACGAGCAGTACTTC
J gene: TRBJ2-7
CDR3 length: 15
D gene: .
V gene: TRBV6-8
clone size: .

CDR3 protein: CSGRGSYQETQYF
CDR3 DNA: TGCAGCGGGCGGGGGTCTTACCAAGAGACCCAGTACTTC
J gene: TRBJ2-5
CDR3 length: 13
D gene: TRBD2
V gene: TRBV29-1
clone size: .

CDR3 protein: CASSLGARIGADTQYF
CDR3 DNA: TGCGCCAGCAGCTTGGGAGCCAGAATAGGGGCAGATACGCAGTATTTT
J gene: TRBJ2-3
CDR3 length: 16
D gene: .
V gene: TRBV5-1
clone size: .

CDR3 protein: CASSEMDAGRNTEAFF
CDR3 DNA: TGTGCCAGCAGTGAAATGGACGCGGGGAGGAACACTGAAGCTTTCTTT
J gene: TRBJ1-1
CDR3 length: 16
D gene: .
V gene: TRBV2
clone size: .

CDR3 protein: CASSVAPAGSYEQYF
CDR3 DNA: TGTGCCAGCAGCGTAGCTCCGGCAGGCTCCTACGAGCAGTACTTC
J gene: TRBJ2-7
CDR3 length: 15
D gene: .
V gene: TRBV9
clone size: many

CDR3 protein: CASSRQGRMVYGYTF
CDR3 DNA: TGTGCCAGCAGTCGGCAGGGGCGAATGGTCTATGGCTACACCTTC
J gene: TRBJ1-2
CDR3 length: 15
D gene: .
V gene: TRBV6-8
clone size: many

CDR3 protein: CSVEDHKTGLGYTF
CDR3 DNA: TGCAGCGTTGAAGATCATAAGACAGGGTTAGGCTACACCTTC
J gene: TRBJ1-2
CDR3 length: 14
D gene: TRBD1
V gene: TRBV29-1
clone size: .

CDR3 protein: CAISESTGADEQFF
CDR3 DNA: TGTGCCATCAGTGAGTCGACAGGGGCCGATGAGCAGTTCTTC
J gene: TRBJ2-1
CDR3 length: 14
D gene: TRBD1
V gene: TRBV10-3
clone size: .

CDR3 protein: CASSIRGSSGNTIYF
CDR3 DNA: TGTGCCAGTAGTATTCGGGGGTCTTCCGGAAACACCATATATTTT
J gene: TRBJ1-3
CDR3 length: 15
D gene: .
V gene: TRBV19
clone size: .

CDR3 protein: CASSEWGQGLNEQFF
CDR3 DNA: TGTGCCAGCAGTGAGTGGGGACAGGGTTTGAATGAGCAGTTCTTC
J gene: TRBJ2-1
CDR3 length: 15
D gene: TRBD1
V gene: TRBV6-8
clone size: medium-sized

CDR3 protein: CAIPDSSVYNEQFF
CDR3 DNA: TGTGCCATCCCGGACAGTAGTGTTTACAATGAGCAGTTCTTC
J gene: TRBJ2-1
CDR3 length: 14
D gene: .
V gene: TRBV12-2
clone size: .